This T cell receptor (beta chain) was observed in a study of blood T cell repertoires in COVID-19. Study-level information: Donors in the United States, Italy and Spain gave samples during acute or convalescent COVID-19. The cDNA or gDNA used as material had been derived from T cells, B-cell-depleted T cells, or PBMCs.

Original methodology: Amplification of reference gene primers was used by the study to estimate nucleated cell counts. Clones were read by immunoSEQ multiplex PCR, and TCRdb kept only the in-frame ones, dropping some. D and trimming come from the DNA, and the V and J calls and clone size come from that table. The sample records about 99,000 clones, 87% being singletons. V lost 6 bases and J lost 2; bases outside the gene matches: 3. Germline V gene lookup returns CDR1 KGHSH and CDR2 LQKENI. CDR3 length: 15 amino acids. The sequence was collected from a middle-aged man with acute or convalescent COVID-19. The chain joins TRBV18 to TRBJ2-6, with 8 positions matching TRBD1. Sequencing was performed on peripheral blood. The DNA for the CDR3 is TGTGCCAGCTCCCCGACAGGGGCTGGGGCCAACGTCCTGACTTTC. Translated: CASSPTGAGANVLTF. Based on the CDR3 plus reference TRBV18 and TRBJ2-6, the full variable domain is NAGVMQNPRHLVRRRGQEARLRCSPMKGHSHVYWYRQLPEEGLKFMVYLQKENIIDESGMPKERFSAEFPKEGPSILRIQQVVRGDSAAYFCASSPTGAGANVLTFGAGSRLTVL.